The T cell receptor beta chain under discussion was sequenced for a study of blood T cells in healthy people across ages (dated by TCRdb to between 2014 and 2017). Context from the whole study: Template switching captured roughly one uniquely barcoded TCR beta cDNA molecule per two T cells in model experiments. Age-related changes in TCR beta repertoire diversity were measured in the study by deep sequencing normalized with unique cDNA molecular identifiers. Donors were grouped into four age groups: young (average 16 years), middle-aged (less than 40), aged (around 56) and long-lived (approximately 78). Two additional independent replicas of 1 million unique cDNA reads from the same blood draw were analyzed for two donors (one aged 18 to 30 and one aged 80 or older). Overall study outcomes, separate from this receptor: Conclusive comparison of naive and antigen-experienced compartments was prevented by the profiling of bulk unsorted PBMCs. As age increased, observed TCR beta diversity per million T cells dropped in a roughly linear way, and a significant reduction was already evident by age approximately 40. Estimates of total diversity based on one million sequenced T cells were considered lower bounds and underestimates. The long-lived group showed more naive CD4+ T cells, fewer expanded clones and increased TCR diversity than the aged group, suggesting age selection. The CMV infection status of donors was not known, potentially confounding age-related changes in expanded clonotypes. Observed TCR beta diversity correlated strongly with the percentage of naive T cells measured by flow cytometry.

The CDR3 has 16 amino acids, counting the end cysteine and phenylalanine. Only the CDR3 DNA is retained, 48 bases long and in frame from the first base. Based on the germline V gene, the CDR1 and CDR2 sequences are LGHNA and YSLEER. Ends trimmed: V by 3 bases, J by 7 bases; bases unmatched to a gene: 12. Libraries were constructed by 5' RACE. TCRdb shows the sequencer as Illumina HiSeq 2500. A second PCR of roughly 7 to 11 cycles was performed with a sample-barcoded 5' primer and a J-beta primer mix. A template-switch 5' adaptor carrying 12 random nucleotides introduced a unique molecular identifier onto each TCR beta cDNA molecule. At least 2.5 million CDR3-containing paired-end reads were obtained from each sample. First-strand cDNA was synthesized from all RNA with the Mint cDNA synthesis kit, primed by a TRBC-specific oligonucleotide. After uracil-DNA glycosylase treatment, a first 18-cycle PCR used universal primers M1SS and BC2_uni_R on all cDNA. The study's own analysis went as follows. Each sample was normalized by randomly selecting 1 million high-quality reads, each carrying a distinct molecular identifier. Instead of being binned into consensus sequences, reads that shared molecular identifiers were thrown out. CDR3 identification, clonotype clustering and error correction used MiTCR with a Q25 quality threshold and the strictest error-elimination algorithm. A nonparametric unseen species model using Euler transformation provided a lower-bound estimate of total TCR beta diversity. TCRdb reran the public reads through fastp at Q25 and MiXCR, keeping productive beta chains. Each CDR3 protein appears once, grouped with its most common genes and DNA. TCRdb's processing, not the authors' own work, is the source of the V and J calls. The sample table records about 760,000 distinct CDR3 sequences; 25% of these occur just once. Under 10% of the sample lies in the top ten.

Donors were around 37 systemically healthy Caucasian individuals from Russia aged roughly 6 to 95 years. Each donor gave approximately 9.3 milliliters of peripheral blood, collected into EDTA-treated Vacutainer tubes. PBMCs were isolated by Ficoll-Paque density-gradient centrifugation, with at least 7 million obtained per sample. Trizol reagent was used to extract total RNA from the PBMCs, yielding at least 5 micrograms per sample. For every donor, flow cytometry on a PBMC aliquot measured the percentage of naive CD45RAhigh/CD27high T cells. This clonotype was counted at least ten times. Its target antigen remains unknown. It has no much larger one-base neighbor in the sample; base qualities were not kept. These same records also appear under a second study, on T cells of mothers and their children. As that second paper reports: Nine systemically healthy Caucasian individuals served as donors, namely three mothers together with their six children. cDNA synthesis consumed the entire amount of extracted RNA, loaded at around 1.5 ug RNA in each 15 ul reaction. In the second PCR, sample barcodes and 2-4 random nucleotides were introduced via the M1S primer. More than 8 million TCR beta CDR3 reads were obtained from each mother, and 2.5 million to 3 million reads were obtained from each child. Thymic selection shapes the output of TCR recombination in a similar way in related and unrelated pairs, and inherited differences have a minor effect. Normalized repertoire overlap was always slightly but never significantly higher in related than unrelated mother-child pairs. With a sensitivity of approximately 100 clones per million clonotypes, no persistent microchimeric T cell clones were detected. The study used deep NGS to compare TCR beta repertoires of mothers and children, seeking features distinguishing related mother-child pairs from unrelated individuals. On average, the children were approximately 11 +/- 4 years old, while the mothers were approximately 41 +/- 4 years old. After adapter ligation with NEBNext reagents, the libraries were sequenced on Illumina HiSeq 2000 with 100+100 nt paired-end reads. To prevent cross-contamination, the mother and child libraries were prepared one month apart and sequenced in separate runs. For each donor, somewhere between roughly 450,000 and 2,100,000 distinct TCR beta clonotypes were identified. Naive TCR beta clonotypes were estimated from low-frequency clonotypes matched to each donor's FACS-determined naive share, without sorting.

Recombination connected TRBV4-3 to TRBJ2-7; TRBD1 matches 10 bases in the middle. Sample: blood. The sequence was collected from a boy under 18 in good health. The CDR3 reads CASSQVAGTGANEQYF. The bases read TGCGCCAGCAGCCAGGTGGCCGGGACAGGGGCTAATGAGCAGTACTTC.